This T cell receptor (beta chain) was observed in a study of neoadjuvant nivolumab and ipilimumab in lung cancer. Overall study results and limits: Resected tumors had greater TCR richness and clonality than uninvolved lung.

Clones were sequenced by immunoSEQ multiplex PCR, and TCRdb holds only the in-frame ones, with some missing. The sample yields over 25,000 clones, approximately 80% seen once. Of note for this clone: Its antigen is unknown.

The V gene's germline CDR1 is KGHSH and CDR2 LQKENI. Trimming took 3 bases from V and 1 from J; bases not matched to a gene: 3. The CDR3 contains 17 residues. The origin of this receptor is an adult with non-small cell lung cancer. The chain carries TRBV18 and TRBJ2-6; 10 nucleotides match TRBD1. The sequencing here drew on tumor tissue, taken after neoadjuvant nivolumab, alone or with ipilimumab, at or shortly before surgery. The CDR3 bases are TGTGCCAGCTCACCGACAGGGGGCTTTTCTGGGGCCAACGTCCTGACTTTC. Its protein product is CASSPTGGFSGANVLTF.